This TCR beta chain was retrieved from a study of early T cells in non-severe SARS-CoV-2 infection. Study-wide background: The chains were unpaired, and the sequenced material was bulk RNA from unsorted whole blood.

The CDR3 runs to 17 residues. CDR1 is SGHAT and CDR2 is FQNNGV in the germline V gene. Trimming removed 0 bases from V and 1 base from J, with 13 bases in between. cDNA molecules, individually, were tagged with unique molecular identifiers. TCRdb reprocessed the 5' RACE reads with MiXCR, giving one entry per CDR3 protein. The sample comprises 30,000 to 45,000 distinct CDR3 sequences, roughly 5% of which are singletons, and roughly 26% rests with the top ten. Regarding the study as a whole: Matching against VDJdb likely underestimated virus-specific expansions, favoring anti-spike CD8.

This clonotype was picked up many times. The antigen remains unidentified. The V and J genes are TRBV11-2 and TRBJ2-4; D is possibly TRBD2 (6 bases). The sequenced sample was whole blood. The TCR was taken from an adult who was a healthcare worker with PCR-confirmed SARS-CoV-2 infection or an uninfected control (not recorded which). In nucleotides, the CDR3 is TGTGCCAGCAGCTTAGACCAGCGGGTTGTGGCCAAAAACATTCAGTACTTC. Translation: CASSLDQRVVAKNIQYF. The full variable domain, completed using reference TRBV11-2 and TRBJ2-4, is EAGVAQSPRYKIIEKRQSVAFWCNPISGHATLYWYQQILGQGPKLLIQFQNNGVVDDSQLPKDRFSAERLKGVDSTLKIQPAKLEDSAVYLCASSLDQRVVAKNIQYFGAGTRLSVL.